Listed below are T cell receptor beta chains from one sample, sequenced in a study of OX40 agonist ivuxolimab in advanced cancers. Here immunoSEQ multiplex PCR was the method, and the copy in TCRdb shows in-frame clones only, minus some. The table lists about 64,000 clones, just under 85% of them singletons. The sequencing here drew on CD4+ or CD8+ T cells sorted from blood, taken in a trial of the OX40 agonist ivuxolimab. The receptor source for this set is an adult with an advanced solid tumor such as melanoma, head and neck, liver or kidney cancer. The CDR3 runs from the conserved cysteine through the conserved F or W.

J gene: TRBJ1-1; V gene: TRBV28; CDR3 protein: CASSSPGVMNTEAFF
J gene: TRBJ1-2; V gene: TRBV18; CDR3 protein: CASSPPGQGANGYTF
J gene: TRBJ2-1; V gene: TRBV2; CDR3 protein: CASSEKAPSGHFGNEQFF
J gene: TRBJ2-1; V gene: TRBV5-1; CDR3 protein: CASSSGLAGTNEQFF
J gene: TRBJ2-5; V gene: TRBV5-1; CDR3 protein: CASSLTSYQETQYF
J gene: TRBJ2-7; V gene: TRBV2; CDR3 protein: CASSGDRFSYEQYF
J gene: TRBJ2-5; V gene: TRBV9; CDR3 protein: CATSPGETQETQYF
J gene: TRBJ2-5; V gene: TRBV9; CDR3 protein: CASSVGGVQKGETQYF
J gene: TRBJ2-4; V gene: TRBV5-8; CDR3 protein: CASSLVVAKNIQYF
J gene: TRBJ2-5; V gene: TRBV29-1; CDR3 protein: CSVGQGAETQYF
J gene: TRBJ2-5; V gene: TRBV18; CDR3 protein: CASSPGVVETQYF